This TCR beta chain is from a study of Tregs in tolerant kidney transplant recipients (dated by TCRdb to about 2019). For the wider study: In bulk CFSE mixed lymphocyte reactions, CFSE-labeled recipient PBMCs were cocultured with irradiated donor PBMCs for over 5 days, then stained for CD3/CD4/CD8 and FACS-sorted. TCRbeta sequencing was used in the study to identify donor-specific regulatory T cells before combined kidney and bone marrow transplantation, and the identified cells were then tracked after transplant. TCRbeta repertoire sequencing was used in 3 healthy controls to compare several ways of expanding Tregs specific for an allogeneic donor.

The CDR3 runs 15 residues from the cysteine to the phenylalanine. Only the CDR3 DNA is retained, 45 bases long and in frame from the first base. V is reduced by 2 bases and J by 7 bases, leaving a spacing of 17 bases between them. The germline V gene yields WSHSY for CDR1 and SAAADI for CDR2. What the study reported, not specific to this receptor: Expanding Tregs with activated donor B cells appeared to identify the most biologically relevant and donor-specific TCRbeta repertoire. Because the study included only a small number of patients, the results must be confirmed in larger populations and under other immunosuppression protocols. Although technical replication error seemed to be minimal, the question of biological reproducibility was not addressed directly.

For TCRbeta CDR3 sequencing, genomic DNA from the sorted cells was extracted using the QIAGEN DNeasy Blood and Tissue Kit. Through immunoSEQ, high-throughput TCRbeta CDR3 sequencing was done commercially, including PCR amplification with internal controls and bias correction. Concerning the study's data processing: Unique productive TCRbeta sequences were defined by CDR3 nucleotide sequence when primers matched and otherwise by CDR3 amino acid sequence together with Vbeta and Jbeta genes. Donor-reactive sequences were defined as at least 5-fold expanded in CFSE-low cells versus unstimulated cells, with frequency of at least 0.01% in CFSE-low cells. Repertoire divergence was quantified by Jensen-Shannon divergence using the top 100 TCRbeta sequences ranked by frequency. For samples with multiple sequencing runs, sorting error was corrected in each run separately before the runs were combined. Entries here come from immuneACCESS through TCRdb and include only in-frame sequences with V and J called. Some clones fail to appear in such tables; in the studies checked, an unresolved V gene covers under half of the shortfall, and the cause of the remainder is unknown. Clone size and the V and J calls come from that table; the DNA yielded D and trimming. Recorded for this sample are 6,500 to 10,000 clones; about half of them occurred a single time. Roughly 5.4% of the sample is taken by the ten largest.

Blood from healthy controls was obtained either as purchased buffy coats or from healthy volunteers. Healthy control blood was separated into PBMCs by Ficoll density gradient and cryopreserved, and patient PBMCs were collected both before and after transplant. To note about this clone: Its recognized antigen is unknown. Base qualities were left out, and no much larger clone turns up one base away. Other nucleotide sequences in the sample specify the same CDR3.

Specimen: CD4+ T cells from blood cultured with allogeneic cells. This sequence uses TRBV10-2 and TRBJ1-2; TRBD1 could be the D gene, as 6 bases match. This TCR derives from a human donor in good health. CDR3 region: CASSEVQGPWGGYTF. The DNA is TGCGCCAGCAGTGAGGTGCAGGGGCCGTGGGGTGGCTACACCTTC.